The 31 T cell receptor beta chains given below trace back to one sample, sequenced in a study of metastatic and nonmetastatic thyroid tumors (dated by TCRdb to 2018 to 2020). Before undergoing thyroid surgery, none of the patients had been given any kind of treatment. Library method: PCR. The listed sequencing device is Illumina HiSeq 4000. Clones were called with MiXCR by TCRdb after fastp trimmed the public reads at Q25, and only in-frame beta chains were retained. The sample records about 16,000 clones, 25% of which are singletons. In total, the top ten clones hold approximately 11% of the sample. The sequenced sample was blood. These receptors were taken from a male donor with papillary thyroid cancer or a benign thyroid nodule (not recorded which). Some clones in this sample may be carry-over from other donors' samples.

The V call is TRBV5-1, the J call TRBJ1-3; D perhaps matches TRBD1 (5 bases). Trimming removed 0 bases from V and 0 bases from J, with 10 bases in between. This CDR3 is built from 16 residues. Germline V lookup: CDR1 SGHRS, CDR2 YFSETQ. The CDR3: CASSLAAGSSGNTIYF. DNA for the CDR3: TGCGCCAGCAGCTTGGCCGCAGGGTCCTCTGGAAACACCATATATTTT. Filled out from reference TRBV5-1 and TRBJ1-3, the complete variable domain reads KAGVTQTPRYLIKTRGQQVTLSCSPISGHRSVSWYQQTPGQGLQFLFEYFSETQRNKGNFPGRFSGRQFSNSRSEMNVSTLELGDSALYLCASSLAAGSSGNTIYFGEGSWLTVV.

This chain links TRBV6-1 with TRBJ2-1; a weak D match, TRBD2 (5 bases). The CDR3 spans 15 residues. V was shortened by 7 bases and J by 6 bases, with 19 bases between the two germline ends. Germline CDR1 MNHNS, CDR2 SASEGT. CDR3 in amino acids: CASKRAEAPSNEQFF. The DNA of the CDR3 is TGTGCCAGCAAAAGAGCGGAAGCCCCCTCCAATGAGCAGTTCTTC.

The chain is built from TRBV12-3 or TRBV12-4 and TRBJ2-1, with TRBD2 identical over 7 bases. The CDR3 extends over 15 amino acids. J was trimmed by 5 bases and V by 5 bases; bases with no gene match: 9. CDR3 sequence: CASSEGGERHNEQFF. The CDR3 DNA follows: TGTGCCAGCAGTGAGGGAGGGGAGAGGCACAATGAGCAGTTCTTC.

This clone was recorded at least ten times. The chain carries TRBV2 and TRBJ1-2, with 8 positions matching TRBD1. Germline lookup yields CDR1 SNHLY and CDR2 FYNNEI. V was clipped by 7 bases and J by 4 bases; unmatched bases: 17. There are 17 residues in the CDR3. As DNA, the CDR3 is TGTGCCAGCACCCACCGGCGGGACAGGACGACGGCCTATGGCTACACCTTC. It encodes CASTHRRDRTTAYGYTF.

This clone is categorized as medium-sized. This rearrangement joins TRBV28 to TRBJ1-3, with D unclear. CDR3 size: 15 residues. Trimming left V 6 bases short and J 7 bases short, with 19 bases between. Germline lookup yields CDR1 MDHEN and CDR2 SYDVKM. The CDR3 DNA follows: TGTGCCAGCAGACCTCTGAGGGAGTCTTGGAACACCATATATTTT. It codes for CASRPLRESWNTIYF.

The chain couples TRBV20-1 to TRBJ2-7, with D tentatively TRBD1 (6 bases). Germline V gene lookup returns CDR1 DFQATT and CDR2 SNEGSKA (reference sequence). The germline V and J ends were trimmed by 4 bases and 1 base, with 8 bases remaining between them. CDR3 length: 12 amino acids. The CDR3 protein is CSATDRSYEQYF. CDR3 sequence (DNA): TGCAGTGCTACGGACAGATCCTACGAGCAGTACTTC.

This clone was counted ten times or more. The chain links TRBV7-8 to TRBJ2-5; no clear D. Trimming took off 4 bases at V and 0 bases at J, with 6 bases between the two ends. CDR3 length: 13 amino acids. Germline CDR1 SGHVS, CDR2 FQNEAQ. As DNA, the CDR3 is TGTGCCAGCAGCTACGGATACCAAGAGACCCAGTACTTC. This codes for CASSYGYQETQYF.

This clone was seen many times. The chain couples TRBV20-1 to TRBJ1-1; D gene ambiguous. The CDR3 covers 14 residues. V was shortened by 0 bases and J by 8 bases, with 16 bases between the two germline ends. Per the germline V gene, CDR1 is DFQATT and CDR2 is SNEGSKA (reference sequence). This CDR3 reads CSAREPGIALEAFF. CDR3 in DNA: TGCAGTGCTAGAGAGCCGGGAATAGCCTTAGAAGCTTTCTTT.

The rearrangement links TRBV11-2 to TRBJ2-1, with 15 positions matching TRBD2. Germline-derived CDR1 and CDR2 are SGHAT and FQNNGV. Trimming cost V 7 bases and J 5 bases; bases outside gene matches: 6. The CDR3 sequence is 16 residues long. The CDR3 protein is CASTGGTSGRNNEQFF. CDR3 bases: TGTGCCAGCACCGGGGGGACTAGCGGGAGGAACAATGAGCAGTTCTTC.

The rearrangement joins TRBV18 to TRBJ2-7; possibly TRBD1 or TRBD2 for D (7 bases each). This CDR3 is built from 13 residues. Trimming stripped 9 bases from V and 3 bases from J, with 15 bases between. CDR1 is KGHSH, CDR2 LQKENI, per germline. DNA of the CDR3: TGTGCCAGTCGGGGGGACAGCTACTACGAGCAGTACTTC. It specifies CASRGDSYYEQYF.

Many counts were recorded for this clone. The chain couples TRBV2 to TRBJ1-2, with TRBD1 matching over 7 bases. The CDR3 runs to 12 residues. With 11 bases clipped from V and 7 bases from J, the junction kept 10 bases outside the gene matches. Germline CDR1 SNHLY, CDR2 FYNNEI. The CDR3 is CAVSDRISGYTF. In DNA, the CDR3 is TGTGCCGTTTCGGACAGGATCAGTGGCTACACCTTC.

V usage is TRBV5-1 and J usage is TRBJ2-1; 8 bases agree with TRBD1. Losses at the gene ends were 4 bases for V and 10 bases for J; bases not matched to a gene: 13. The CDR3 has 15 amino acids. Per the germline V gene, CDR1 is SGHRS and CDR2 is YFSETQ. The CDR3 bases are TGCGCCAGCAGCCGATCAGGGACAGGCCCTAGGGAGCAGTTCTTC. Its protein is CASSRSGTGPREQFF.

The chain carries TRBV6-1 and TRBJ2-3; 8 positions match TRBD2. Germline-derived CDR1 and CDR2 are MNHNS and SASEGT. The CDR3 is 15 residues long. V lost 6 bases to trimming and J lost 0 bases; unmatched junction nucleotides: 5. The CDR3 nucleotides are TGTGCCAGCAGGATGGCTAGCGGGAGCACAGATACGCAGTATTTT. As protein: CASRMASGSTDTQYF.

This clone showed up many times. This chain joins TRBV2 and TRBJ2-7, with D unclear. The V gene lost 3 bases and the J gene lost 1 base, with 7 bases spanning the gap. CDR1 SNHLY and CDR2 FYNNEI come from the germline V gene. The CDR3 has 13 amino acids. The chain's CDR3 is CASSDGISYEQYF. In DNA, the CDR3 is TGTGCCAGCAGTGATGGGATTTCCTACGAGCAGTACTTC.

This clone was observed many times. CDR3 in amino acids: CASARRDTNQPQHF. The CDR3 nucleotides are TGTGCCAGCGCGCGCCGGGACACAAATCAGCCCCAGCATTTT. The V gene is TRBV6-1, the J gene TRBJ1-5, with D possibly being TRBD1 (6 bases). Between the trimmed V and J ends, which lost 8 bases and 4 bases, there was a span of 15 bases. CDR1 is MNHNS, CDR2 SASEGT, per germline. The CDR3 spans 14 residues.

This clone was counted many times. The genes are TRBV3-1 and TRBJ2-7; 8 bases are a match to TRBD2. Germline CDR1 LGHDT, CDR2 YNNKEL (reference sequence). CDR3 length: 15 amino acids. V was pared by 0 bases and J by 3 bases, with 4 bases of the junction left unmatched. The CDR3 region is CASSQDIGGVYEQYF. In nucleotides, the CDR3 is TGTGCCAGCAGCCAAGATATCGGGGGGGTCTACGAGCAGTACTTC.

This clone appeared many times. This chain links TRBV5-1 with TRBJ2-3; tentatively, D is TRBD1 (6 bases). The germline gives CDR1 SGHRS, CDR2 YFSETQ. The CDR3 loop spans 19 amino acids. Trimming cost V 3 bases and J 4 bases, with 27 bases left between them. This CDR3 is CASSWWTAVLEEDADTQYF. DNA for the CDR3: TGCGCCAGCAGCTGGTGGACAGCCGTGCTGGAAGAGGATGCAGATACGCAGTATTTT.

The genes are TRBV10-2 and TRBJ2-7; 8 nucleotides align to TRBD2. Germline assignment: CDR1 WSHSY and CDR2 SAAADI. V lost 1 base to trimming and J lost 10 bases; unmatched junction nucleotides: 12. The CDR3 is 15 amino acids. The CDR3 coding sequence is TGCGCCAGCAGTGAGTGGGTAGCGGGGAGGTACTATCAGTACTTC. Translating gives CASSEWVAGRYYQYF.

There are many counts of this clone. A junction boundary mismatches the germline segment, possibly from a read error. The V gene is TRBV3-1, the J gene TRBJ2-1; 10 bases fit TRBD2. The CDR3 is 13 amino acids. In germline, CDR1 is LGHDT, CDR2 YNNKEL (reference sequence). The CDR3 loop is CASSQASGTSATF. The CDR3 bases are TGTGCCAGCAGCCAAGCGTCCGGGACTAGCGCGACCTTC.

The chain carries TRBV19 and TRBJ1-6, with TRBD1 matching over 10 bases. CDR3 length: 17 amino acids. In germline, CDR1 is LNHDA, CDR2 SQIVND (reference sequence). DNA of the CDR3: TGTGCTACCGGGACAGGGGACGCCAACGGCAATAGTTCACCCCTCCACTTT. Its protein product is CATGTGDANGNSSPLHF.

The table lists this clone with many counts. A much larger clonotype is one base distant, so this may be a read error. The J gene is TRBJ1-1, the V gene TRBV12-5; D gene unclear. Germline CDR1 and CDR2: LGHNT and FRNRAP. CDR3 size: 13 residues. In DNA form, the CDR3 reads TGTGCTGGTGGTTTGCGGGAGAACACTGAAGCTTTCTTT. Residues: CAGGLRENTEAFF. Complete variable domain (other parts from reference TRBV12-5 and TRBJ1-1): DARVTQTPRHKVTEMGQEVTMRCQPILGHNTVFWYRQTMMQGLELLAYFRNRAPLDDSGMPKDRFSAEMPDATLATLKIQPSEPRDSAVYFCAGGLRENTEAFFGQGTRLTVV.

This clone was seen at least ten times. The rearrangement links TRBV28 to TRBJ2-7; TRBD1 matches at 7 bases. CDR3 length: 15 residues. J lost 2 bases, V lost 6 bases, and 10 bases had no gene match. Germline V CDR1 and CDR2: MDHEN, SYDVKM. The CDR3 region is CASSLGTVQTYEQYF. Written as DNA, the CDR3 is TGTGCCAGCAGCCTCGGGACAGTCCAAACCTACGAGCAGTACTTC. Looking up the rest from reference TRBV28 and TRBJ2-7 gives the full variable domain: DVKVTQSSRYLVKRTGEKVFLECVQDMDHENMFWYRQDPGLGLRLIYFSYDVKMKEKGDIPEGYSVSREKKERFSLILESASTNQTSMYLCASSLGTVQTYEQYFGPGTRLTVT.

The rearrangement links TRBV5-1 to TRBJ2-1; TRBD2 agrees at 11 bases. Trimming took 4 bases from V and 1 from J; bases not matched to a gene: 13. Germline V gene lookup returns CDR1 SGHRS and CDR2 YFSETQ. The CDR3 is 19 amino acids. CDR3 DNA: TGCGCCAGCAGCCTGCAATTAACTAGCGGGAGATATTCCTACAATGAGCAGTTCTTC. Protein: CASSLQLTSGRYSYNEQFF.

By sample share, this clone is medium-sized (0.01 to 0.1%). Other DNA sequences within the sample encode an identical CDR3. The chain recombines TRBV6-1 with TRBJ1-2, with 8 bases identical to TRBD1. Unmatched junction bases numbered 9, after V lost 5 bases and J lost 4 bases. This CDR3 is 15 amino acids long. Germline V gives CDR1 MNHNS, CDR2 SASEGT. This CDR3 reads CASSTRTGKAYGYTF. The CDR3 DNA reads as TGTGCCAGCAGTACACGGACAGGGAAGGCCTATGGCTACACCTTC.

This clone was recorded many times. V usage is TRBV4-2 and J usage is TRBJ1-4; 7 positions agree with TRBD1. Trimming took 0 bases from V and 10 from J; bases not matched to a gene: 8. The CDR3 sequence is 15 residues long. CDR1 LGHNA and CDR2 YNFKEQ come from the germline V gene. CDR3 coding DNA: TGTGCCAGCAGCCAAGATCTCTCAGGGGGAGTAAAACTGTTTTTT. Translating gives CASSQDLSGGVKLFF.

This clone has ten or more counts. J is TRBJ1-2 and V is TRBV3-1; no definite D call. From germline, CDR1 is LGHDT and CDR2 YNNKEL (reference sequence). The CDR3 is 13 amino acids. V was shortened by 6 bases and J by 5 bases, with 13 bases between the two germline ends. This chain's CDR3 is CASSFEGEYGYTF. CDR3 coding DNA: TGTGCCAGCAGTTTCGAGGGAGAGTATGGCTACACCTTC. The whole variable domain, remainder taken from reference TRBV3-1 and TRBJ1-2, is DTAVSQTPKYLVTQMGNDKSIKCEQNLGHDTMYWYKQDSKKFLKIMFSYNNKELIINETVPNRFSPKSPDKAHLNLHINSLELGDSAVYFCASSFEGEYGYTFGSGTRLTVV.

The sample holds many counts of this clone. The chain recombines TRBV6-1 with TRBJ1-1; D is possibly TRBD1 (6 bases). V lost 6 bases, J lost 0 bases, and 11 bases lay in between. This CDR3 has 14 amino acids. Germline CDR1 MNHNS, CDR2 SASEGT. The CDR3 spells CASRRQDLNTEAFF. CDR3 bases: TGTGCCAGCAGGAGACAGGACCTGAACACTGAAGCTTTCTTT.

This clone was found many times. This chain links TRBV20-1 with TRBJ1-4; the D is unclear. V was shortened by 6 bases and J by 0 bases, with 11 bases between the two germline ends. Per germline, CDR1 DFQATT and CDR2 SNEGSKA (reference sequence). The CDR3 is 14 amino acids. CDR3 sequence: CSAPIGATNEKLFF. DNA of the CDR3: TGCAGTGCCCCGATTGGGGCAACTAATGAAAAACTGTTTTTT.

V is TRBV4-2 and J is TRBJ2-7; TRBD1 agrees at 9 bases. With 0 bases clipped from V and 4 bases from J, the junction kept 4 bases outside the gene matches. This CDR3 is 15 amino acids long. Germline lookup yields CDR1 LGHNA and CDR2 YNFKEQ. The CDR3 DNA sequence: TGTGCCAGCAGCCAAGATTGGGACAGGGTTTACGAGCAGTACTTC. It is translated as CASSQDWDRVYEQYF.

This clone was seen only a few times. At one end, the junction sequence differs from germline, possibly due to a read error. The CDR3 protein is CVSRIADEAFF. CDR3 coding DNA: TGTGTCAGCAGAATTGCAGATGAAGCTTTCTTT. The gene calls are TRBV6-1 and TRBJ1-1; D gene uncertain. The germline V gene encodes CDR1 MNHNS and CDR2 SASEGT. The CDR3 consists of 11 residues.

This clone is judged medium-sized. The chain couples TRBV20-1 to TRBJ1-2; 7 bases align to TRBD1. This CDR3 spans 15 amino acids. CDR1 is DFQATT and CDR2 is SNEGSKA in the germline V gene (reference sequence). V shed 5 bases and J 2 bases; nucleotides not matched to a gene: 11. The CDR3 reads CSAPLGGRGNYGYTF. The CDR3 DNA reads TGCAGTGCTCCTCTCGGGGGCAGGGGGAACTATGGCTACACCTTC.